The 14 T cell receptor beta chains below come from one sample, sequenced in a study of response to subunit inactivated influenza vaccine. A single record per CDR3 protein comes from TCRdb applying MiXCR to the RT-PCR reads. The table records under 200,000 distinct CDR3 sequences, 9.5% to 15% of them present only once. This sample was also put to use in a study of T cells expressing NK-cell markers. Per that study: Generation of TCR beta cDNA was performed by 5'RACE template switching incorporating UMIs.

The source was CD8+ T cells sorted from PBMCs, collected roughly 12 days after vaccination. These receptors were collected from a man aged 50-60 years who received an inactivated influenza vaccine.

This clonotype came up many times. This chain links TRBV7-3 with TRBJ2-2, with 12 positions matching TRBD2. The germline V gene has CDR1 SGHTA and CDR2 FQGTGA. The CDR3 consists of 17 residues. Trimming took 0 bases from V and 6 from J; bases not matched to a gene: 5. CDR3 nucleotides: TGTGCCAGCAGCTTAACGTTGACTAGCGGGAGTCCCGGGGAGCTGTTTTTT. Translation: CASSLTLTSGSPGELFF.

This clonotype occurred many times. The chain employs TRBV7-8 and TRBJ2-1, with 8 bases aligning to TRBD1. The CDR3 totals 16 residues. The trim removed 3 bases at V and 5 bases at J, leaving 9 bases unmatched. The germline V gene encodes CDR1 SGHVS and CDR2 FQNEAQ. CDR3 in DNA: TGTGCCAGCAGCTTCTACAGGGGGGAGTTAAACAATGAGCAGTTCTTC. Residues: CASSFYRGELNNEQFF.

The chain is built from TRBV13 and TRBJ2-5; D is unclear. Germline V CDR1 and CDR2: PRHDT, FYEKMQ (reference sequence). This CDR3 spans 13 amino acids. Trimming stripped 0 bases from V and 3 bases from J, with 5 bases between. The CDR3 nucleotides read TGTGCCAGCAGCTTAGGGGTCAAAGAGACCCAGTACTTC. Its protein product is CASSLGVKETQYF.

The chain joins TRBV28 to TRBJ2-7; D gene unclear. There are 14 residues in the CDR3. Trimming removed 7 bases from V and 2 bases from J, with 15 bases in between. The V gene's germline CDR1 is MDHEN and CDR2 SYDVKM. The CDR3, as DNA: TGTGCCAGCACTCCTTGGGCGGAAACCTACGAGCAGTACTTC. Its protein product is CASTPWAETYEQYF. The variable domain in full, completed from reference TRBV28 and TRBJ2-7, reads DVKVTQSSRYLVKRTGEKVFLECVQDMDHENMFWYRQDPGLGLRLIYFSYDVKMKEKGDIPEGYSVSREKKERFSLILESASTNQTSMYLCASTPWAETYEQYFGPGTRLTVT.

This clonotype came up many times. The chain uses TRBV29-1 and TRBJ1-2, with a tentative D call TRBD1 (5 bases). V lost 2 bases to trimming and J lost 2 bases, with 9 bases between them. This CDR3 contains 13 residues. CDR1 is SQVTM and CDR2 is ANQGSEA in the germline V gene. The CDR3 spells CSVESDSNYGYTF. Here the CDR3 DNA reads TGCAGCGTTGAAAGTGACAGCAACTATGGCTACACCTTC.

V usage is TRBV4-3 and J usage is TRBJ2-1, with D possibly being TRBD2 (6 bases). Trimming left V 2 bases short and J 0 bases short, with 11 bases between. This CDR3 has 16 amino acids. Germline CDR1 reads LGHNA; CDR2 reads YSLEER. As DNA, the CDR3 is TGCGCCAGCAGCCAACTAGCGAGAGACTCCTACAATGAGCAGTTCTTC. Its protein product is CASSQLARDSYNEQFF.

This clonotype showed up just a few times. V gene TRBV20-1 combines with J gene TRBJ2-1; 14 bases line up with TRBD2. Per germline, CDR1 DFQATT and CDR2 SNEGSKA (reference sequence). The CDR3 length is 15 residues. Trimming cost V 3 bases and J 6 bases; bases outside gene matches: 4. DNA for the CDR3: TGCAGTGCTAGCTGGGGACTAGCGGGAGTCAATGAGCAGTTCTTC. This codes for CSASWGLAGVNEQFF.

This clonotype was counted a few times. At one boundary the junction diverges from the germline segment, which might be a read error. The V gene is TRBV7-7, the J gene TRBJ2-5; TRBD2 aligns across 13 bases. The germline V gene encodes CDR1 SSHAT and CDR2 FNYEAQ (reference sequence). The CDR3 runs to 16 residues. The CDR3 DNA sequence: TGTGCTAGCAGCCCGGGACTAGCGGGGAGGGAGGAGACCCAGTACTTC. Translation: CASSPGLAGREETQYF.

The V call is TRBV6-5, the J call TRBJ2-1; a weak D match, TRBD1 (5 bases). The CDR3 has 15 amino acids. V lost 0 bases and J 6 bases, leaving 12 bases between the germline ends. Germline lookup yields CDR1 MNHEY and CDR2 SVGAGI. CDR3 protein: CASSYSVYRGNEQFF. The DNA of the CDR3 is TGTGCCAGCAGTTACTCGGTATATAGGGGCAATGAGCAGTTCTTC.

V usage is TRBV6-1 and J usage is TRBJ2-7; D remains unclear. CDR1 and CDR2 from the germline V gene are MNHNS and SASEGT. The CDR3 sequence is 13 residues long. V was trimmed by 3 bases and J by 2 bases, leaving 8 bases between them. The DNA for the CDR3 is TGTGCCAGCAGTGAGGCCACAGCCTACGAGCAGTACTTC. Its translation: CASSEATAYEQYF.

This clonotype has at least ten counts. The chain is built from TRBV20-1 and TRBJ1-5; D is possibly TRBD1 (6 bases). CDR1 is DFQATT and CDR2 is SNEGSKA in the germline V gene (reference sequence). The CDR3 has 14 residues. The germline V and J ends were trimmed by 2 bases and 5 bases, with 13 bases remaining between them. CDR3 DNA sequence: TGCAGTGCTAGACCACACAGGGACTATCAGCCCCAGCATTTT. This translates into CSARPHRDYQPQHF.

A single count supports this clonotype. The chain couples TRBV11-1 to TRBJ2-5, with TRBD1 matching over 8 bases. The CDR3 loop spans 19 amino acids. With 4 bases clipped from V and 0 bases from J, the junction kept 16 bases outside the gene matches. From germline, CDR1 is SGHAT and CDR2 FQDESV (reference sequence). DNA of the CDR3: TGTGCCAGCAGCTCGTCCTCGGACAGGGACGGGCCGTACCAAGAGACCCAGTACTTC. This translates into CASSSSSDRDGPYQETQYF.

This clonotype came up a few times. The chain combines TRBV4-2 with TRBJ2-3, with 8 bases matching TRBD2. Germline-derived CDR1 and CDR2 are LGHNA and YNFKEQ. The ends lost 0 bases at V and 5 bases at J; junction bases unmatched: 10. The CDR3 has 17 amino acids. CDR3 nucleotides: TGTGCCAGCAGCCAAGAAATGGGAGCGGGGGTGCTAGATACGCAGTATTTT. The encoded protein is CASSQEMGAGVLDTQYF.

This chain connects TRBV6-1 to TRBJ1-6; D is unclear. The CDR3 is 14 residues long. The germline V and J ends were trimmed by 1 base and 8 bases, with 9 bases remaining between them. CDR1 is MNHNS, CDR2 SASEGT, per germline. DNA for the CDR3: TGTGCCAGCAGTGAAGTAGTGACGGATTCACCCCTCCACTTT. This codes for CASSEVVTDSPLHF.